This T cell receptor beta chain comes out of a study of radiotherapy plus CTLA-4 blockade in lung cancer. Whole-study results and caveats: Radiotherapy was combined with ipilimumab, and tumor-derived TCR clones then expanded in blood. The best prediction of response reportedly came from early blood T cell clone dynamics, with interferon-beta.

Concerning this clone: Its antigen remains unknown. The same CDR3 arises from other DNA sequences in this sample as well.

Germline assignment: CDR1 SQVTM and CDR2 ANQGSEA. V gave up 4 bases and J gave up 1 base; unmatched junction bases: 0. The CDR3 totals 12 residues. TCRdb's table, derived via immunoSEQ multiplex PCR, lists solely in-frame clones and lacks some. The table lists about 120,000 clones, more than 80% of them singletons. Those patients who had chemo-refractory metastatic non-small-cell lung cancer were given focal radiation along with CTLA-4 blockade through ipilimumab. Specimen: peripheral blood, collected from a patient treated with radiotherapy plus ipilimumab. The receptor comes from a human donor with non-small cell lung cancer that progressed on radiotherapy plus ipilimumab. The chain joins TRBV29-1 to TRBJ2-7, with 8 nucleotides matching TRBD1. In nucleotides, the CDR3 is TGCAGCGTTGGACAGGGGTCCTACGAGCAGTACTTC. The encoded protein is CSVGQGSYEQYF.